A selection of T cell receptor beta chains follows, all from one sample in a study of cytomegalovirus exposure and HLA in healthy donors. Method: immunoSEQ multiplex PCR; TCRdb's copy keeps in-frame clones and lacks some. This table holds roughly 200,000 clones, roughly four fifths found once. Sequenced sample: PBMCs. The receptors were sampled from a male donor in good health and CMV-seronegative. Each CDR3 is given with its conserved first and last residue. A D gene is named only where the DNA matches it firmly. Clone size is given for some rows only: seen once, a few or many times, or a class if the clone is expanded.

TRBJ1-3 few - TRBV4-1 CASSPRVDSAISGNTIYF TGCGCCAGCAGCCCAAGGGTGGACAGTGCCATCTCTGGAAACACCATATATTTT
TRBJ1-5 - - TRBV19 CASSMGWGDQPQHF TGTGCCAGTAGTATGGGGTGGGGGGATCAGCCCCAGCATTTT
TRBJ2-1 - TRBD2 TRBV27 CASSLSASGINNEQFF TGTGCCAGCAGTTTATCGGCTAGCGGGATAAACAATGAGCAGTTCTTC
TRBJ1-3 few - TRBV7-2 CASSFAGQGNTIYF TGTGCCAGCAGCTTTGCTGGGCAAGGAAACACCATATATTTT
TRBJ2-1 few TRBD2 TRBV29-1 CSVGAGGVNEQFF TGCAGCGTTGGGGCGGGAGGGGTGAATGAGCAGTTCTTC
TRBJ1-1 - - TRBV6-1 CASSWDTNTEAFF TGTGCCAGCAGTTGGGACACCAACACTGAAGCTTTCTTT
TRBJ2-3 - TRBD1 TRBV29-1 CSIGQGTSTDTQYF TGCAGCATAGGACAGGGGACAAGCACAGATACGCAGTATTTT
TRBJ1-2 - TRBD1 TRBV6-1 CATQGQGVGGYTF TGTGCCACCCAGGGACAGGGGGTAGGTGGCTACACCTTC
TRBJ1-5 - TRBD1 TRBV6-6 CASSYPSGTGDQPQHF TGTGCCAGCAGTTACCCTTCCGGGACAGGGGATCAGCCCCAGCATTTT
TRBJ1-2 once TRBD1 TRBV6-1 CASSELYRGYGYTF TGTGCCAGCAGTGAATTGTACAGGGGCTATGGCTACACCTTC
TRBJ1-6 - - TRBV5-6 CASSGGLSYNSPLHF TGTGCCAGCAGCGGGGGACTCTCCTATAATTCACCCCTCCACTTT
TRBJ1-5 - TRBD1 TRBV27 CASSPYRGPNPQHF TGTGCCAGCAGTCCGTACAGGGGCCCTAATCCCCAGCATTTT
TRBJ2-3 - - TRBV6-5 CASSSGYTDTQYF TGTGCCAGCAGTTCGGGTTACACAGATACGCAGTATTTT
TRBJ1-6 - - TRBV9 CASSLQASYNSPLHF TGTGCCAGCAGCCTACAGGCCTCTTATAATTCACCCCTCCACTTT
TRBJ2-6 few - TRBV6-5 CASSSRSSGANVLTF TGTGCCAGCAGCTCAAGGAGCTCTGGGGCCAACGTCCTGACTTTC
TRBJ1-5 - - TRBV6-1 CASARAESNQPQHF TGTGCCAGCGCGAGGGCAGAAAGCAATCAGCCCCAGCATTTT
TRBJ1-5 - - TRBV7-2 CASSQREYQPQHF TGTGCCAGCAGCCAACGAGAATATCAGCCCCAGCATTTT
TRBJ2-7 - - TRBV6-5 CASSYSRPGEQYF TGTGCCAGCAGTTACTCGAGGCCGGGGGAGCAGTACTTC
TRBJ2-3 - - TRBV7-9 CASSPATGTQYF TGTGCCAGCAGCCCGGCCACAGGTACGCAGTATTTT
TRBJ2-1 - - TRBV6-1 CASSEVAVDEQFF TGTGCCAGCAGTGAAGTTGCGGTAGATGAGCAGTTCTTC